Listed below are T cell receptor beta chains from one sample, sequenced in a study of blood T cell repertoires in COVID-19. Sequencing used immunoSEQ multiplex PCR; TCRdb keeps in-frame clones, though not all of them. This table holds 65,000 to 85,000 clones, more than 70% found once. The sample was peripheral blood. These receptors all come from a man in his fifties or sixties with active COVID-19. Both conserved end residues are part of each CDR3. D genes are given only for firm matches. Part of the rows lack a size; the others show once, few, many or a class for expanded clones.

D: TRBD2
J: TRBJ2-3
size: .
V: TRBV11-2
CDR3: CASSLRLALSTDTQYF
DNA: TGTGCCAGCAGCTTGCGACTAGCGCTAAGCACAGATACGCAGTATTTT

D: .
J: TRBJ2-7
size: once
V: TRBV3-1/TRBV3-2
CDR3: CASSQTHEQYF
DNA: TGTGCCAGCAGCCAAACACACGAGCAGTACTTC

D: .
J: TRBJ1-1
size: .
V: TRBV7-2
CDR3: CASSLAIGRAFF
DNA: TGTGCCAGCAGCTTAGCGATCGGGAGGGCTTTCTTT

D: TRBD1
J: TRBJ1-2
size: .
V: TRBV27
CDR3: CASSLRTGGVLSNYGYTF
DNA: TGTGCCAGCAGTTTGAGGACAGGGGGAGTCTTATCTAACTATGGCTACACCTTC

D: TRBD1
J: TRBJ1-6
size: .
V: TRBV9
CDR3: CASSGNRGLHF
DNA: TGTGCCAGCAGCGGAAACAGGGGCCTCCACTTT

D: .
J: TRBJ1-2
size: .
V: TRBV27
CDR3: CASSSTGIGGYTF
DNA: TGTGCCAGCAGTTCTACAGGGATAGGAGGCTACACCTTC

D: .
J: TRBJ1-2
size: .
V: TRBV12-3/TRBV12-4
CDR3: CASSLSQGGGYTF
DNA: TGTGCCAGCAGTTTAAGTCAGGGAGGAGGCTACACCTTC

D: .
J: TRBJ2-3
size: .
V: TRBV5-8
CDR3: CASSWLRGPTKDTQYF
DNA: TGTGCCAGCAGCTGGCTGCGGGGGCCGACCAAAGATACGCAGTATTTT

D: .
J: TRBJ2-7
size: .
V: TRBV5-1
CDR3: CASSPSVQADYEQYF
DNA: TGCGCCAGCAGCCCCAGCGTACAGGCCGACTACGAGCAGTACTTC

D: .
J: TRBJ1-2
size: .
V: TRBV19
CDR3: CASSSSLAGMSGYTF
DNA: TGTGCCAGTAGTTCATCGCTCGCGGGGATGAGTGGCTACACCTTC

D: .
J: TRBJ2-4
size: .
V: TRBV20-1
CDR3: CSASLPGPKNIQYF
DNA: TGCAGTGCTAGTTTGCCAGGTCCTAAAAACATTCAGTACTTC

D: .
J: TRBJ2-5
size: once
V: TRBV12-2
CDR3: CASRLARQGQETQYF
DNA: TGTGCAAGTCGCTTAGCCAGACAGGGCCAAGAGACCCAGTACTTC

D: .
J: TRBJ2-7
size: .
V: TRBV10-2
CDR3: CASKGGGLYEQYF
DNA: TGCGCCAGCAAGGGGGGGGGCCTTTACGAGCAGTACTTC

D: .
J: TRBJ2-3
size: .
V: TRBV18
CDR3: CASSPNWGGTDTQYF
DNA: TGTGCCAGCTCACCCAATTGGGGGGGCACAGATACGCAGTATTTT

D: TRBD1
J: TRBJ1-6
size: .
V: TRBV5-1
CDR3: CASSSDRVNSPLHF
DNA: TGCGCCAGCAGCTCGGACAGGGTAAATTCACCCCTCCACTTT

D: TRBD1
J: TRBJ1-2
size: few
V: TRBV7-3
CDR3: CASSLLGGGQGATGYTF
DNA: TGTGCCAGCAGCTTATTGGGAGGAGGACAGGGGGCAACTGGCTACACCTTC

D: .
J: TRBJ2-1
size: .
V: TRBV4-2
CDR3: CASGPYGLSLDEQFF
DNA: TGTGCCAGCGGACCCTACGGACTCAGTCTCGATGAGCAGTTCTTC

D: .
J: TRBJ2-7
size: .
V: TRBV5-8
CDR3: CASSPGQTYEQYF
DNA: TGTGCCAGCAGTCCGGGACAAACCTACGAGCAGTACTTC

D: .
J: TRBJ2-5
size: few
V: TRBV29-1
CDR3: CSVENPEETQYF
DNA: TGCAGCGTTGAAAACCCCGAGGAGACCCAGTACTTC

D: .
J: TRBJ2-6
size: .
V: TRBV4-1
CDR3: CASSPYFGTGVSGANVLTF
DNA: TGCGCCAGCAGCCCCTACTTTGGGACGGGGGTCTCTGGGGCCAACGTCCTGACTTTC

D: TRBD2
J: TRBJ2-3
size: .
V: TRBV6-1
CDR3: CASSARTSGISTDTQYF
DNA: TGTGCCAGCAGTGCACGGACTAGCGGGATCAGCACAGATACGCAGTATTTT

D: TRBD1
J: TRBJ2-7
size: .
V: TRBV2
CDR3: CASSLNDRGGEQYF
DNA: TGTGCCAGCAGTTTAAACGACAGGGGGGGCGAGCAGTACTTC

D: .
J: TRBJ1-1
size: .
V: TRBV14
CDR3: CASSQRQVKNTEAFF
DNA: TGTGCCAGCAGCCAGAGACAGGTTAAGAACACTGAAGCTTTCTTT

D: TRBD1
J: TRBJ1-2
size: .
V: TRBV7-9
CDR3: CASSLTGQNYGYTF
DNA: TGTGCCAGCAGCTTGACAGGGCAGAACTATGGCTACACCTTC

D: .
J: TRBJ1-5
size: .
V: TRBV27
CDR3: CASRFRGRGNQPQHF
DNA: TGTGCCAGCAGATTCAGGGGACGGGGCAATCAGCCCCAGCATTTT

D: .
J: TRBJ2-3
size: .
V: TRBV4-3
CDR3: CASSQEGRSTDTQYF
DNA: TGCGCCAGCAGCCAAGAGGGGCGGAGCACAGATACGCAGTATTTT

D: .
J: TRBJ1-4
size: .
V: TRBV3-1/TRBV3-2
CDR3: CASSQLSTNEKLFF
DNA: TGTGCCAGCAGCCAATTATCAACTAATGAAAAACTGTTTTTT

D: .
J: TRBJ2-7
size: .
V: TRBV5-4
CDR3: CASSLPGAGEQYF
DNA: TGTGCCAGCAGCTTGCCAGGGGCGGGCGAGCAGTACTTC

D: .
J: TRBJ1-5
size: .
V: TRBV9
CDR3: CASSVTSSPGEPQHF
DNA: TGTGCCAGCAGCGTGACCTCGAGTCCGGGGGAGCCCCAGCATTTT

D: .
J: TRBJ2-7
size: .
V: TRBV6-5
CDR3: CASSRAGEQYF
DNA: TGTGCCAGCAGCCGGGCGGGGGAGCAGTACTTC

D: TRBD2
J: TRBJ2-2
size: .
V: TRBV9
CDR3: CASSASGLATGELFF
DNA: TGTGCCAGCAGCGCCTCGGGACTAGCGACCGGGGAGCTGTTTTTT

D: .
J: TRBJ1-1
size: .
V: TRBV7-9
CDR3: CASSRQARSTEAFF
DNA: TGTGCCAGCAGCCGACAGGCAAGGAGTACTGAAGCTTTCTTT

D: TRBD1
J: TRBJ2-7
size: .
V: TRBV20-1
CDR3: CSASVPGQGAREQYF
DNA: TGCAGTGCTAGTGTCCCGGGACAGGGGGCACGCGAGCAGTACTTC

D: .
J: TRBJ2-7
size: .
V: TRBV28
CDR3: CASSFRGAEGYEQYF
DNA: TGTGCCAGCAGTTTCCGAGGAGCGGAGGGCTACGAGCAGTACTTC

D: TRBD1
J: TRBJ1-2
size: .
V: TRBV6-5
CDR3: CASTTRTGNYGYTF
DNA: TGTGCCAGTACCACCCGGACAGGCAACTATGGCTACACCTTC

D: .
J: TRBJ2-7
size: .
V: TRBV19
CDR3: CASSFGTISYEQYF
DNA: TGTGCCAGTAGTTTCGGGACAATATCCTACGAGCAGTACTTC

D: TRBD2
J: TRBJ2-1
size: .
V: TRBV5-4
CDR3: CASSIRTSGRNEQFF
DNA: TGTGCCAGCAGCATCAGGACTAGCGGGAGAAATGAGCAGTTCTTC

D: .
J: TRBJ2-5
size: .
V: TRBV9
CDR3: CASSVDGLPDQETQYF
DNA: TGTGCCAGCAGCGTGGATGGACTACCTGATCAAGAGACCCAGTACTTC

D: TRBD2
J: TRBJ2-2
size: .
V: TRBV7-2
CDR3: CASSPGLAGGTNTGELFF
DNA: TGTGCCAGCAGCCCGGGACTAGCGGGAGGAACGAACACCGGGGAGCTGTTTTTT

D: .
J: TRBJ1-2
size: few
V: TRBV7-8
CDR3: CASSLRAGDGGYTF
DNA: TGTGCCAGCAGCTTAAGGGCAGGGGACGGGGGCTACACCTTC

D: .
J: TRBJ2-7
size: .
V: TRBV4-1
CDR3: CASSTPGGREYF
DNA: TGCGCCAGCAGCACTCCGGGGGGCAGGGAGTACTTC

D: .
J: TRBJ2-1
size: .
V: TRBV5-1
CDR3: CASSQDRLRNEQFF
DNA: TGCGCCAGCAGCCAAGACCGACTACGCAATGAGCAGTTCTTC

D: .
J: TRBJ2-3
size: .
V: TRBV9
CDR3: CASSLNREASTDTQYF
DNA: TGTGCCAGCAGCCTCAACCGAGAGGCAAGCACAGATACGCAGTATTTT

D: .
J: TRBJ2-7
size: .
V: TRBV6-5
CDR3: CASSKTIYEQYF
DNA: TGTGCCAGCAGTAAAACAATCTACGAGCAGTACTTC

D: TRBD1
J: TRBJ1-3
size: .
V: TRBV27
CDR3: CASPKNPGGLGRNSGNTIYF
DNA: TGTGCCAGCCCCAAAAACCCAGGGGGGTTAGGGCGAAACTCTGGAAACACCATATATTTT

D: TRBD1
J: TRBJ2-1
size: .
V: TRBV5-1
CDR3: CASSSITGVEQFF
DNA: TGCGCCAGCAGCTCCATTACAGGGGTTGAGCAGTTCTTC

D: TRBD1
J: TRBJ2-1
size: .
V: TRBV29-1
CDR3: CSGLRDRADNEQFF
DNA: TGCAGCGGTCTCCGGGACAGGGCGGACAATGAGCAGTTCTTC

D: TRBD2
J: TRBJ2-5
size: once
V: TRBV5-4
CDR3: CASSPARERGAGKETQYF
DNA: TGTGCCAGCAGCCCGGCCCGCGAGCGGGGGGCCGGAAAAGAGACCCAGTACTTC